A single sample is the source of the 30 T cell receptor beta chains below, sequenced in a study of cytomegalovirus exposure and HLA in healthy donors. Produced via immunoSEQ multiplex PCR; TCRdb's table is partial and in-frame only. The data contain about 98,000 clones, roughly 87% of them singletons. The specimen was PBMCs. The receptors come from a man aged 18 to 29 in good health and CMV-seropositive.

The genes are TRBV28 and TRBJ2-5; TRBD1 matches at 7 bases. CDR1 is MDHEN, CDR2 SYDVKM, per germline. This CDR3 has 15 amino acids. V lost 5 bases, J lost 1 base, and 7 bases stayed unmatched. CDR3 residues: CASSGSGTVQETQYF. DNA of the CDR3: TGTGCCAGCAGTGGCTCCGGGACAGTCCAAGAGACCCAGTACTTC.

V is TRBV9 and J is TRBJ1-1, with 9 positions matching TRBD1. CDR3 size: 15 residues. V shed 4 bases, J shed 5 bases, and the junction held 9 bases outside the gene matches. Germline V gives CDR1 SGDLS, CDR2 YYNGEE. CDR3 sequence reads: CASSSTGGAGTEAFF. The CDR3 nucleotides read TGTGCCAGCAGCTCAACAGGGGGCGCTGGTACTGAAGCTTTCTTT.

The chain employs TRBV7-2 and TRBJ1-6, with 7 bases lining up with TRBD1. Germline values: CDR1 SGHTA, CDR2 FQGNSA. The CDR3 extends over 16 amino acids. V dropped 5 bases and J dropped 5; count of bases not matched to a gene: 9. In DNA form, the CDR3 reads TGTGCCAGCAGCCAAACAGGGGCCTATAATAATTCACCCCTCCACTTT. Protein: CASSQTGAYNNSPLHF. Full variable domain (remainder filled in from reference TRBV7-2 and TRBJ1-6): GAGVSQSPSNKVTEKGKDVELRCDPISGHTALYWYRQSLGQGLEFLIYFQGNSAPDKSGLPSDRFSAERTGGSVSTLTIQRTQQEDSAVYLCASSQTGAYNNSPLHFGNGTRLTVT.

The gene calls are TRBV28 and TRBJ2-3, with 8 bases identical to TRBD2. CDR3 length: 13 amino acids. The germline V gene encodes CDR1 MDHEN and CDR2 SYDVKM. V was pared by 2 bases and J by 6 bases, with 1 base of the junction left unmatched. The CDR3 coding sequence is TGTGCCAGCAGTTTAGGGACTAGGGATACGCAGTATTTT. Amino acids: CASSLGTRDTQYF. The whole variable domain, filled in from reference TRBV28 and TRBJ2-3, reads DVKVTQSSRYLVKRTGEKVFLECVQDMDHENMFWYRQDPGLGLRLIYFSYDVKMKEKGDIPEGYSVSREKKERFSLILESASTNQTSMYLCASSLGTRDTQYFGPGTRLTVL.

The chain is built from TRBV27 and TRBJ1-5; possible D gene TRBD1, 6 bases. The CDR3 length is 14 residues. Germline values: CDR1 MNHEY, CDR2 SMNVEV (reference sequence). Trimming left V 6 bases short and J 3 bases short, with 12 bases between. The CDR3 loop reads CASRRGGPNQPQHF. CDR3 DNA: TGTGCCAGCAGACGAGGGGGTCCCAATCAGCCCCAGCATTTT.

The genes are TRBV7-8 and TRBJ1-1; D might be TRBD1 (6 bases). V dropped 0 bases and J dropped 11 bases, with 13 bases sitting between them. This CDR3 region has 13 residues. Germline-derived CDR1 and CDR2 are SGHVS and FQNEAQ. CDR3 residues: CASSLAEKGEAFF. The CDR3 region has the DNA TGTGCCAGCAGCTTAGCAGAAAAGGGGGAGGCTTTCTTT.

The chain recombines TRBV11-3 with TRBJ2-3; 10 bases match TRBD1. CDR1 is SGHNT and CDR2 is YENEEA in the germline V gene. The ends lost 5 bases at V and 5 bases at J; junction bases unmatched: 7. The CDR3 has 15 amino acids. The CDR3: CASSKLGQGGDTQYF. As DNA, the CDR3 is TGTGCCAGCAGCAAACTTGGACAGGGGGGAGATACGCAGTATTTT.

The chain couples TRBV5-1 to TRBJ2-1, with TRBD2 identical over 13 bases. The CDR3 has 15 amino acids. In germline, CDR1 is SGHRS, CDR2 YFSETQ. After removal of 4 bases from V and 5 bases from J, the junction contained 3 bases not matched to a gene. CDR3 protein: CASSPTSGGDNEQFF. The CDR3 coding sequence is TGCGCCAGCAGCCCTACTAGCGGGGGGGACAATGAGCAGTTCTTC.

The CDR3 sequence: CASSPGLAGGRETQYF. The CDR3, as DNA: TGTGCCAGCAGCCCGGGGCTAGCGGGAGGGAGAGAGACCCAGTACTTC. The chain carries TRBV7-6 and TRBJ2-5; 12 bases are a match to TRBD2. This CDR3 region has 16 residues. With 5 bases clipped from V and 4 bases from J, the junction kept 8 bases outside the gene matches. Germline V gene data show CDR1 as SGHVS and CDR2 as FNYEAQ.

CDR3 region: CSVDRLLAGQETQYF. DNA for the CDR3: TGCAGCGTTGATCGCCTCCTAGCGGGGCAAGAGACCCAGTACTTC. The chain couples TRBV29-1 to TRBJ2-5; 9 bases agree with TRBD2. This CDR3 is 15 amino acids long. Trimming at V came to 3 bases and at J to 2 bases, leaving 7 bases not matched to a gene. Germline V gene sequence: CDR1 SQVTM, CDR2 ANQGSEA.

The genes are TRBV11-1 and TRBJ2-3; tentatively, D is TRBD1 (5 bases). Trimming pared 3 bases from V and 2 bases from J, leaving 9 bases between. The CDR3 has 14 residues. CDR1 is SGHAT and CDR2 is FQDESV in the germline V gene (reference sequence). The DNA of the CDR3 is TGTGCCAGCAGCTTGGGCAGGGACACAGATACGCAGTATTTT. It yields the protein CASSLGRDTDTQYF.

The chain uses TRBV6-5 and TRBJ1-3; TRBD1 aligns across 7 bases. This CDR3 region has 16 residues. The V gene's germline CDR1 is MNHEY and CDR2 SVGAGI. Unmatched junction bases numbered 10, after V lost 4 bases and J lost 4 bases. CDR3 sequence: CASSLSGTVSGNTIYF. CDR3 coding DNA: TGTGCCAGCAGTTTGTCCGGGACAGTATCAGGAAACACCATATATTTT.

The chain joins TRBV4-2 to TRBJ1-6, with 10 bases fitting TRBD1. The CDR3 loop spans 17 amino acids. With V trimmed by 0 bases and J by 9 bases, 8 bases remained unmatched. The V gene's germline CDR1 is LGHNA and CDR2 YNFKEQ. The CDR3 sequence is CASSQDRTGGLISPLHF. The DNA of the CDR3 is TGTGCCAGCAGCCAAGATCGGACAGGGGGATTGATTTCACCCCTCCACTTT.

This rearrangement joins TRBV28 to TRBJ2-7; 8 bases match TRBD1. J lost 4 bases, V lost 6 bases, and 2 bases had no gene match. The length of the CDR3 is 12 residues. Germline V CDR1 and CDR2: MDHEN, SYDVKM. In DNA form, the CDR3 reads TGTGCCAGCAGCCACAGGGGGTACGAGCAGTACTTC. This sequence encodes CASSHRGYEQYF.

The chain is built from TRBV6-5 and TRBJ1-4; D is ambiguous. The length of the CDR3 is 16 residues. Germline V CDR1 and CDR2: MNHEY, SVGAGI. The germline V and J ends were trimmed by 3 bases and 0 bases, with 11 bases remaining between them. The CDR3 loop is CASSYSGFATNEKLFF. CDR3 coding DNA: TGTGCCAGCAGTTATTCGGGGTTTGCAACTAATGAAAAACTGTTTTTT.

The chain has TRBV5-6 and TRBJ1-3; D is uncertain. CDR1 is SGHDT and CDR2 is YYEEEE in the germline V gene. Trimming took off 5 bases at V and 0 bases at J, with 12 bases between the two ends. The CDR3 totals 15 residues. The CDR3 region is CASSFGESSGNTIYF. Written as DNA, the CDR3 is TGTGCCAGCAGTTTCGGGGAGAGCTCTGGAAACACCATATATTTT.

This chain links TRBV4-2 with TRBJ2-3, with a weak D call TRBD1 (5 bases). The CDR3 is 17 amino acids. The germline V and J ends were trimmed by 5 bases and 2 bases, with 20 bases remaining between them. CDR1 is LGHNA and CDR2 is YNFKEQ in the germline V gene. Here the CDR3 reads CASSSDPTQGSTDTQYF. In DNA form, the CDR3 reads TGTGCCAGCAGCTCAGACCCAACTCAGGGATCCACAGATACGCAGTATTTT.

The V call is TRBV7-2, the J call TRBJ2-7, with 8 bases matching TRBD1. The CDR3 is 13 residues long. Germline V gives CDR1 SGHTA, CDR2 FQGNSA. Germline trimming cut 5 bases from V and 2 bases from J; bases unmatched to any gene: 2. CDR3 sequence reads: CASSVQGAYEQYF. DNA of the CDR3: TGTGCCAGCAGCGTACAGGGGGCCTACGAGCAGTACTTC.

This clone came up once. The chain recombines TRBV19 with TRBJ2-1; TRBD2 agrees at 9 bases. The germline CDR1 and CDR2 sequences are LNHDA and SQIVND (reference sequence). This CDR3 contains 16 residues. With V trimmed by 3 bases and J by 6 bases, 9 bases remained unmatched. The CDR3 spells CASSIIPGTSINEQFF. CDR3 in DNA: TGTGCCAGTAGTATTATCCCCGGGACTAGCATCAATGAGCAGTTCTTC.

This chain links TRBV5-1 with TRBJ2-5, with 8 bases fitting TRBD2. Germline CDR1 SGHRS, CDR2 YFSETQ. The CDR3 runs to 16 residues. V lost 2 bases and J lost 5; bases outside the gene matches: 11. CDR3 protein: CASSFAGTRGAETQYF. The DNA of the CDR3 is TGCGCCAGCAGCTTCGCCGGGACTAGGGGGGCCGAGACCCAGTACTTC. Combining the CDR3 with reference TRBV5-1 and TRBJ2-5 gives the whole variable domain KAGVTQTPRYLIKTRGQQVTLSCSPISGHRSVSWYQQTPGQGLQFLFEYFSETQRNKGNFPGRFSGRQFSNSRSEMNVSTLELGDSALYLCASSFAGTRGAETQYFGPGTRLLVL.

The genes are TRBV6-5 and TRBJ2-7; 10 bases match TRBD2. Germline values: CDR1 MNHEY, CDR2 SVGAGI. CDR3 size: 15 residues. Trimming at V came to 2 bases and at J to 7 bases, leaving 8 bases not matched to a gene. The CDR3 region is CASSYPASGGGEQYF. As DNA, the CDR3 is TGTGCCAGCAGTTACCCAGCTAGCGGGGGCGGGGAGCAGTACTTC.

This chain joins TRBV7-3 and TRBJ2-2; D is possibly TRBD2 (7 bases). Trimming removed 2 bases from V and 4 bases from J, with 11 bases in between. Germline-derived CDR1 and CDR2 are SGHTA and FQGTGA. The CDR3 extends over 15 amino acids. In DNA form, the CDR3 reads TGTGCCAGCAGCTTAGGGGGGGCGCTCACCGGGGAGCTGTTTTTT. It codes for CASSLGGALTGELFF.

The chain links TRBV2 to TRBJ2-5; 12 bases agree with TRBD2. The V and J ends lost 3 bases and 1 base, in that order; junction bases with no gene match: 3. The CDR3 loop spans 16 amino acids. Looked up from germline, CDR1 is SNHLY and CDR2 is FYNNEI. Written as DNA, the CDR3 is TGTGCCAGCAGTGAGGGACTAGCGGGTCTCCAAGAGACCCAGTACTTC. As protein: CASSEGLAGLQETQYF.

This rearrangement joins TRBV9 to TRBJ2-1, with TRBD2 matching over 12 bases. From germline, CDR1 is SGDLS and CDR2 YYNGEE. The ends lost 4 bases at V and 3 bases at J; junction bases unmatched: 11. The CDR3 totals 18 residues. Written as DNA, the CDR3 is TGTGCCAGCAGCCCCCGGGCTAGCGGGGGGGCTGGCTACAATGAGCAGTTCTTC. Its translation: CASSPRASGGAGYNEQFF. The full variable domain, its missing parts supplied by reference TRBV9 and TRBJ2-1, is DSGVTQTPKHLITATGQRVTLRCSPRSGDLSVYWYQQSLDQGLQFLIQYYNGEERAKGNILERFSAQQFPDLHSELNLSSLELGDSALYFCASSPRASGGAGYNEQFFGPGTRLTVL.

On this clone itself: Germline and junction disagree at one end, which may indicate a read error. V usage is TRBV7-9 and J usage is TRBJ2-7; D might be TRBD1 (5 bases). The CDR3 is 15 amino acids. The germline V gene encodes CDR1 SEHNR and CDR2 FQNEAQ (reference sequence). CDR3 nucleotides: TGTGCCAGCAGCTTAGGAAATGTCAGGGCTCGAGAAAACGCCTTC. Its protein is CASSLGNVRARENAF.

Only a few counts were recorded for this clone. The V and J genes are TRBV6-4 and TRBJ1-6; 9 nucleotides align to TRBD1. V was pared by 3 bases and J by 6 bases, with 0 bases of the junction left unmatched. The V gene's germline CDR1 is MRHNA and CDR2 SNTAGT. The CDR3 runs to 14 residues. The CDR3 reads CASSEDRGNSPLHF. The DNA for the CDR3 is TGTGCCAGCAGTGAGGACAGGGGTAATTCACCCCTCCACTTT.

The chain is built from TRBV7-2 and TRBJ2-5; tentatively, D is TRBD1 (6 bases). The V and J ends lost 1 base and 2 bases respectively, with 8 bases between them. Germline loops: CDR1 SGHTA, CDR2 FQGNSA. The CDR3 has 14 residues. The CDR3 protein is CASSLGGQQETQYF. CDR3 in DNA: TGTGCCAGCAGCTTAGGAGGACAGCAAGAGACCCAGTACTTC.

V gene TRBV9 combines with J gene TRBJ2-5; no reliable D call. CDR1 and CDR2 (germline): SGDLS, YYNGEE. V lost 0 bases to trimming and J lost 2 bases, with 8 bases between them. This CDR3 region has 14 residues. The CDR3 DNA follows: TGTGCCAGCAGCGTAGGAGGTCAGCAAGAGACCCAGTACTTC. It is translated as CASSVGGQQETQYF.

The V gene is TRBV7-8, the J gene TRBJ1-3; tentative D call: TRBD1 (5 bases). Germline lookup yields CDR1 SGHVS and CDR2 FQNEAQ. The CDR3 loop spans 15 amino acids. V lost 4 bases to trimming and J lost 0 bases, with 10 bases between them. CDR3 loop: CASSSGQTSGNTIYF. The CDR3, as DNA: TGTGCCAGCAGCTCAGGACAAACCTCTGGAAACACCATATATTTT.

Only a few counts were recorded for this clone. The V gene is TRBV9, the J gene TRBJ2-1; a weak D match, TRBD2 (5 bases). The V end lost 4 bases, the J end lost 0 bases, and 11 bases lay between the germline ends. This CDR3 has 15 residues. Germline V lookup: CDR1 SGDLS, CDR2 YYNGEE. The CDR3 bases are TGTGCCAGCAGCCTGGACTTAAGCTCCTACAATGAGCAGTTCTTC. This translates into CASSLDLSSYNEQFF.